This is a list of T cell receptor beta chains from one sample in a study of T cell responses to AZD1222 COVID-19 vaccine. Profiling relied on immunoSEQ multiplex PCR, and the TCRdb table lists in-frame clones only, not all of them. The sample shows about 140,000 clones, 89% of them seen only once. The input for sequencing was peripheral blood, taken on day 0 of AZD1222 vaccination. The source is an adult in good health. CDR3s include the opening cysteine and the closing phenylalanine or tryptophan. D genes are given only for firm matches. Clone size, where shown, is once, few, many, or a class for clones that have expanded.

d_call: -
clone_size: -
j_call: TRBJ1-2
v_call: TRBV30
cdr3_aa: CAWSSQEFGGYTF
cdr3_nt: TGTGCCTGGAGCTCACAGGAATTTGGTGGCTACACCTTC

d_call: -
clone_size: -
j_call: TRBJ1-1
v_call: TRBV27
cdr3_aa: CASSSWGTHATEAFF
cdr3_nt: TGTGCCAGCAGTAGCTGGGGAACCCATGCCACTGAAGCTTTCTTT

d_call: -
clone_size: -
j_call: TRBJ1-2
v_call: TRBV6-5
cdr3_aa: CASSYSSFYGYTF
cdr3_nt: TGTGCCAGCAGTTATTCGTCCTTCTATGGCTACACCTTC

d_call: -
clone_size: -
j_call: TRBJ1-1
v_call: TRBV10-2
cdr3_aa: CASSESMAGGAFF
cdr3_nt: TGCGCCAGCAGTGAGTCGATGGCGGGGGGAGCTTTCTTT

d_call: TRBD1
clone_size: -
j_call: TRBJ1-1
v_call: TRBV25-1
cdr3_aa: CASQTGEGNTEAFF
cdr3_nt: TGTGCCAGCCAAACAGGGGAGGGGAACACTGAAGCTTTCTTT

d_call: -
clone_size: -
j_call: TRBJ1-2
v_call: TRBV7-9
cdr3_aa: CASSLVAVNYGYTF
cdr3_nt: TGTGCCAGCAGCTTAGTGGCAGTTAACTATGGCTACACCTTC

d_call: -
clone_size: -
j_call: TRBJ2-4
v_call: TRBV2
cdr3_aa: CASSVATAMSIQYF
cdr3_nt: TGTGCCAGCAGTGTAGCGACAGCGATGAGCATTCAGTACTTC

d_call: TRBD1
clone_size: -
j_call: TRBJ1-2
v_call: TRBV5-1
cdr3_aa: CASSPGGQAGGYTF
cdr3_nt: TGCGCCAGCAGCCCGGGGGGACAGGCGGGTGGCTACACCTTC

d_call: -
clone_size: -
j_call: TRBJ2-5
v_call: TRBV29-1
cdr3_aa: CSVEGDRQETQYF
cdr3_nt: TGCAGCGTTGAAGGTGACAGACAAGAGACCCAGTACTTC

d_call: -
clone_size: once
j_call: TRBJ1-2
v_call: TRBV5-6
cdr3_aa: CASSFGILPLNYGYTF
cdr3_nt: TGTGCCAGCAGCTTTGGGATCCTCCCCCTTAACTATGGCTACACCTTC

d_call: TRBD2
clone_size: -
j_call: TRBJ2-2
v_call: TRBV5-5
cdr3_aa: CASSFPLGRGADTGELFF
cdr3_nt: TGTGCCAGCAGCTTTCCCCTCGGGCGGGGGGCGGACACCGGGGAGCTGTTTTTT

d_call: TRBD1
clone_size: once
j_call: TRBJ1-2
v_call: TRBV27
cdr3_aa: CASSFSGGDYGYTF
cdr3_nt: TGTGCCAGCAGTTTCTCAGGGGGTGACTATGGCTACACCTTC

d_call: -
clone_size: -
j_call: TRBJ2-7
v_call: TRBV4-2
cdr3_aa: CASSLTDEGAYEQYF
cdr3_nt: TGTGCCAGCAGCCTCACAGATGAGGGGGCCTACGAGCAGTACTTC

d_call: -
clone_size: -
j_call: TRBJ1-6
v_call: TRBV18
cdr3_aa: CASSPRGILSSYNSPLHF
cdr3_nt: TGTGCCAGCTCACCACGTGGCATCCTGAGCTCCTATAATTCACCCCTCCACTTT

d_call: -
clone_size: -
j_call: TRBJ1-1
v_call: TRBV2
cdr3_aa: CASRTREQNTEAFF
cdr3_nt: TGTGCCAGCAGGACCCGGGAGCAGAACACTGAAGCTTTCTTT

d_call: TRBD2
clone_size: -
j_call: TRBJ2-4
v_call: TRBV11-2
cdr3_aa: CASSSPKTSGGASGNIQYF
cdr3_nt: TGTGCCAGCAGCTCCCCTAAAACTAGCGGGGGGGCGAGCGGCAACATTCAGTACTTC

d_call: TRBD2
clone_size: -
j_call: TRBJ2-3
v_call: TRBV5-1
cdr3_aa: CASSTGTSGYTDTQYF
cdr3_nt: TGCGCCAGCAGCACGGGGACTAGCGGGTATACGGATACGCAGTATTTT

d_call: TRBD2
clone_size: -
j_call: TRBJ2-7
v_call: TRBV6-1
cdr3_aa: CASSEYSGISYEQYF
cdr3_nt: TGTGCCAGCAGTGAGTATAGCGGGATCTCCTACGAGCAGTACTTC

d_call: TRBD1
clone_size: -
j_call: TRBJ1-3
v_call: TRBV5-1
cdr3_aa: CASSSGQVDRGNTIYF
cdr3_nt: TGCGCCAGCAGTTCCGGACAGGTTGATCGAGGAAACACCATATATTTT

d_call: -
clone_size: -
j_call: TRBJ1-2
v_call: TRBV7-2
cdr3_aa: CASSLGWSGNYGYTF
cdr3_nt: TGTGCCAGCAGCTTAGGGTGGTCAGGGAACTATGGCTACACCTTC

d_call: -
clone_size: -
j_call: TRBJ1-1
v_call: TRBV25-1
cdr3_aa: CASSDFTEAFF
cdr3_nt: TGTGCCAGCAGTGATTTCACTGAAGCTTTCTTT

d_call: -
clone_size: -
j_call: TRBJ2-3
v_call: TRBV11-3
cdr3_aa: CASSLDGNTDTQYF
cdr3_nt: TGTGCCAGCAGCTTAGACGGGAACACAGATACGCAGTATTTT

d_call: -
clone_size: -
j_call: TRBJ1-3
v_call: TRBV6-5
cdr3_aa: CASKHRLSGNTIYF
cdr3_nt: TGTGCCAGCAAGCACAGGCTCTCTGGAAACACCATATATTTT

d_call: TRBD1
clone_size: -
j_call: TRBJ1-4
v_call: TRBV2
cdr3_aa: CASSQDRASNEKLFF
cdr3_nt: TGTGCCAGCAGCCAAGACAGGGCATCTAATGAAAAACTGTTTTTT

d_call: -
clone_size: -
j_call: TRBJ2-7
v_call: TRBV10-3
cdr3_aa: CAISEVSLEQYF
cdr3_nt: TGTGCCATCAGTGAAGTTTCACTGGAGCAGTACTTC

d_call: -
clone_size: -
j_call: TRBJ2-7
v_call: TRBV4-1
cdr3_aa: CASSQVVGHEQYF
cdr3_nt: TGCGCCAGCAGCCAAGTGGTTGGCCACGAGCAGTACTTC

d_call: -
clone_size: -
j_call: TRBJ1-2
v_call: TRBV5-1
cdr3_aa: CASSLDPNYGYTF
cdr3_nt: TGCGCCAGCAGCTTGGACCCGAACTATGGCTACACCTTC

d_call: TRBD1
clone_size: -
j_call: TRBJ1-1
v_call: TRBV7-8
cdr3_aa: CASSLRTGDEAFF
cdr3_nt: TGTGCCAGCAGCTTAAGGACAGGGGACGAAGCTTTCTTT

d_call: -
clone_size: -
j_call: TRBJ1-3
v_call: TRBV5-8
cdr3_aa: CASSFSGNTIYF
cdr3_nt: TGTGCCAGCAGCTTCTCTGGAAACACCATATATTTT

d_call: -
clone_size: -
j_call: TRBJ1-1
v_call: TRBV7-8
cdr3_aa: CASSLPGALNTEAFF
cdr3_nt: TGTGCCAGCAGCTTACCGGGGGCGTTGAACACTGAAGCTTTCTTT

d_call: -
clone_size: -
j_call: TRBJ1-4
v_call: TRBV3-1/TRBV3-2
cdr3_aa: CASSRTDEKLFF
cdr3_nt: TGTGCCAGCAGCCGGACCGATGAAAAACTGTTTTTT